A selection of T cell receptor beta chains follows, all from one sample in a study of T cell responses to AZD1222 COVID-19 vaccine. Sequenced by immunoSEQ multiplex PCR; TCRdb stores in-frame clones only, minus some. The sample lists under 200,000 clones, around 90% occurring once. Sequencing was performed on peripheral blood, taken on day 0 of AZD1222 vaccination. The receptors stem from an adult in good health. Each CDR3 is given with its conserved first and last residue. The D gene is left open where the match is weak. The listing skips clone size in some rows; elsewhere it reads once, few, many or a size class.

cdr3_nt cdr3_aa j_call clone_size v_call d_call
TGTGCCAGCAGCCCCCCCCCGGGACATCCCTATGGCTACACCTTC CASSPPPGHPYGYTF TRBJ1-2 . TRBV7-9 .
TGTGCCAGCAGCTTAGCGGGGGGGCCTGAGACCCAGTACTTC CASSLAGGPETQYF TRBJ2-5 . TRBV7-2 .
TGTGCCAGCAGCGCGGACAGGGTTGAAGCTGAGCAGTTCTTC CASSADRVEAEQFF TRBJ2-1 . TRBV7-2 TRBD1
TGTGCCAGCAGACGAGGACAGGGGAAGGTCTATGGCTACACCTTC CASRRGQGKVYGYTF TRBJ1-2 . TRBV6-6 TRBD1
TGTGCCAGCAGCGGGACAGCTACAACTAATGAAAAACTGTTTTTT CASSGTATTNEKLFF TRBJ1-4 . TRBV2 TRBD1
TGTGCCAGCAGTAGGAGGTCGGGGACTAGCGGGAGGGCCGGAGGCACCGGGGAGCTGTTTTTT CASSRRSGTSGRAGGTGELFF TRBJ2-2 . TRBV27 TRBD2
TGTGCCAGCAAATTGGGTGGAATTGCAACTAATGAAAAACTGTTTTTT CASKLGGIATNEKLFF TRBJ1-4 . TRBV28 .
TGTGCCAGCAGCTTAGTGGGGCAGCTAAATCAGCCCCAGCATTTT CASSLVGQLNQPQHF TRBJ1-5 . TRBV7-8 .
TGCGCCAGCAGCCTTCGTGAGGGGGGGAACACTGAAGCTTTCTTT CASSLREGGNTEAFF TRBJ1-1 . TRBV5-1 .
TGTGCCAGCAGCTTAGAGAGTGAGGGGGCTGAAGCTTTCTTT CASSLESEGAEAFF TRBJ1-1 . TRBV7-9 .
TGTGCCACCAGCACAATAAGGGACAGGTACCAAGAGACCCAGTACTTC CATSTIRDRYQETQYF TRBJ2-5 . TRBV15 TRBD1
TGTGCCAGCAGCTTATCACCGTACCAAGAGACCCAGTACTTC CASSLSPYQETQYF TRBJ2-5 . TRBV7-4 .
TGTGCCAGCAGTTATCGTAGGGGGTTCCACGAGCAGTACTTC CASSYRRGFHEQYF TRBJ2-7 . TRBV6-2/TRBV6-3 .
TGTGCCAGAAGCTTGGAGTGGTCAAGGGGACAGCATGCCCAGTACTTC CARSLEWSRGQHAQYF TRBJ2-5 once TRBV5-3 TRBD1
TGTGCCAGCAGCCAGGGAGGGTATGGCTACACCTTC CASSQGGYGYTF TRBJ1-2 once TRBV16 .
TGTGCCAGCAGCCTCCTTAAGTCGGACATCCCCTACGAGCAGTACTTC CASSLLKSDIPYEQYF TRBJ2-7 . TRBV28 .
TGTGCCAGCGGACGAGCGGGGTTCGCAGATACGCAGTATTTT CASGRAGFADTQYF TRBJ2-3 . TRBV28 TRBD2
TGTGCCAGCAGCCATGGGGGGAACACTGAAGCTTTCTTT CASSHGGNTEAFF TRBJ1-1 . TRBV9 .
TGTGCCAGCAGTATCTCGGGCAGGGACGCAGAGACCCAGTACTTC CASSISGRDAETQYF TRBJ2-5 . TRBV6-5 .
TGTGCCAGCAGTTACAGGGGTAACACCGGGGAGCTGTTTTTT CASSYRGNTGELFF TRBJ2-2 . TRBV6-6 .
TGTGCCAGCAGTGACCAGACCGGGACCTATGAGCAGTTCTTC CASSDQTGTYEQFF TRBJ2-1 . TRBV6-6 .
TGTGCCAGCTCACCACTCACCACGAGCTCTGGGGCCAACGTCCTGACTTTC CASSPLTTSSGANVLTF TRBJ2-6 . TRBV18 .
TGTGCCAGCAGGCCCACAGGAAACACTGAAGCTTTCTTT CASRPTGNTEAFF TRBJ1-1 . TRBV6-5 .
TGTGCCAGTAGTATAGAGGGTTCGGGTCAGCCCCAGCATTTT CASSIEGSGQPQHF TRBJ1-5 few TRBV19 .
TGTGCCAGCAGAGCCCAGGGGGTCGGCTATGGCTACACCTTC CASRAQGVGYGYTF TRBJ1-2 few TRBV27 TRBD1
TGTGCCAGTAGTATTTTCGGGACAGGGAACGATCAGCCCCAGCATTTT CASSIFGTGNDQPQHF TRBJ1-5 . TRBV19 TRBD1
TGTGCCAGCAGCTTCCAGGGTTTCGTGAACACTGAAGCTTTCTTT CASSFQGFVNTEAFF TRBJ1-1 . TRBV7-3 .
TGTGCCAGTAGTATAGATGGACAGGGCTTAGGGGAAGCTTTCTTT CASSIDGQGLGEAFF TRBJ1-1 once TRBV19 TRBD1
TGTGCCAGCAGCTTGGGAAGCTCTGGGGCCAACGTCCTGACTTTC CASSLGSSGANVLTF TRBJ2-6 . TRBV5-6 .
TGTGCCAGCATCCAGAACACTGAAGCTTTCTTT CASIQNTEAFF TRBJ1-1 . TRBV2 .
TGCAGCGTTGATTCCACAGATACGCAGTATTTT CSVDSTDTQYF TRBJ2-3 . TRBV29-1 .
TGTGCCAGCAGTTACCCGACAGGAGAGCAGTACTTC CASSYPTGEQYF TRBJ2-7 . TRBV6-5 .
TGCGCCAGCAGCCAAGATCCTAGCGGACTTTACGAGCAGTACTTC CASSQDPSGLYEQYF TRBJ2-7 once TRBV4-3 TRBD2
TGTGCCAGCAGTTTCGAGGCGGGGGACAATCAGCCCCAGCATTTT CASSFEAGDNQPQHF TRBJ1-5 . TRBV27 .
TGTGCCAGCAGTTACGCCTCTCGTAACTATGGCTACACCTTC CASSYASRNYGYTF TRBJ1-2 . TRBV6-2/TRBV6-3 .
TGTGCCAGCAGCTTAGCCGGGGACGGCCACGTCTACGAGCAGTACTTC CASSLAGDGHVYEQYF TRBJ2-7 . TRBV7-6 .
TGTGCCAGCAGTTTAAGACAGACCAATTCACCCCTCCACTTT CASSLRQTNSPLHF TRBJ1-6 . TRBV6-5 .
TGTGCCACCAGCAGCGTAGATCAGCCCCAGCATTTT CATSSVDQPQHF TRBJ1-5 . TRBV15 .
TGTGCCAGCAGCTTAAATGGCAGGGTGGATGAGCAGTTCTTC CASSLNGRVDEQFF TRBJ2-1 once TRBV7-3 .
TGTGCCATCAGTGAACCAGGACAGGGTCAGGGAAACACCATATATTTT CAISEPGQGQGNTIYF TRBJ1-3 . TRBV10-3 TRBD1
TGTGCCAGCAGCTTAGCAGGACAGGGGCTGAACACTGAAGCTTTCTTT CASSLAGQGLNTEAFF TRBJ1-1 . TRBV7-9 TRBD1
TGTGCCAGCAGCATCAGTCCCGTTACCCCAGATACGCAGTATTTT CASSISPVTPDTQYF TRBJ2-3 . TRBV27 .
TGTGCCAGCAGCCCCGTACACCGACTAGCGGGAGACAATGAGCAGTTCTTC CASSPVHRLAGDNEQFF TRBJ2-1 . TRBV7-6 TRBD2
TGCGCCAGCAGCTTGGAGACAGGGACGGTTTCACCCCTCCACTTT CASSLETGTVSPLHF TRBJ1-6 once TRBV5-1 TRBD1